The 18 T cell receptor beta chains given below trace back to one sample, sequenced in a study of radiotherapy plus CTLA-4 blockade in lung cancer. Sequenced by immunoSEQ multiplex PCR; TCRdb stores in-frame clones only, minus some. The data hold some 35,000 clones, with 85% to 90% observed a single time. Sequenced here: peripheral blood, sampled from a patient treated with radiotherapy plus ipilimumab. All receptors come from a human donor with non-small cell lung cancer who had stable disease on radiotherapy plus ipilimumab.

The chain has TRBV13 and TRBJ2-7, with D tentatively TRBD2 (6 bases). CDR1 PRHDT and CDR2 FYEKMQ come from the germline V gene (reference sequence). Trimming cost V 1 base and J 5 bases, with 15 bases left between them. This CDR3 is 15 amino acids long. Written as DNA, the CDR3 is TGTGCCAGCAGCTTAGTGGGAGGTACGGCTAACGAGCAGTACTTC. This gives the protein CASSLVGGTANEQYF.

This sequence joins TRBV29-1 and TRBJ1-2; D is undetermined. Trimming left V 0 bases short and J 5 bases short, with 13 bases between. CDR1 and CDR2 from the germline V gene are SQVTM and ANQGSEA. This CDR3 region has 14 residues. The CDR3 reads CSVEDLEYPYGYTF. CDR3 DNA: TGCAGCGTTGAAGATCTAGAATATCCTTATGGCTACACCTTC.

As DNA, the CDR3 is TGCGCCAGCAGCTTGGGAGCAGGGGGCAAGACCGGGGAGCTGTTTTTT. It specifies CASSLGAGGKTGELFF. The V gene is TRBV5-1, the J gene TRBJ2-2; TRBD1 matches 8 bases. With 0 bases clipped from V and 5 bases from J, the junction kept 6 bases outside the gene matches. The CDR3 spans 16 residues. Per germline, CDR1 SGHRS and CDR2 YFSETQ.

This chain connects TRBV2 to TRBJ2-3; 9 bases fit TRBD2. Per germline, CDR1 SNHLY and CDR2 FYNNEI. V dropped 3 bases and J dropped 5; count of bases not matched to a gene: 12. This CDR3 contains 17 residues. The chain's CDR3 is CASSDDLAGRMGDTQYF. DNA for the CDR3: TGTGCCAGCAGTGATGATCTAGCGGGACGGATGGGAGATACGCAGTATTTT. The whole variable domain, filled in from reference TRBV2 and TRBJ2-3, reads EPEVTQTPSHQVTQMGQEVILRCVPISNHLYFYWYRQILGQKVEFLVSFYNNEISEKSEIFDDQFSVERPDGSNFTLKIRSTKLEDSAMYFCASSDDLAGRMGDTQYFGPGTRLTVL.

Here the CDR3 reads CASSVLAGVYNEQFF. The CDR3 DNA follows: TGTGCCAGCAGTGTCCTAGCGGGAGTTTACAATGAGCAGTTCTTC. The chain combines TRBV6-4 with TRBJ2-1, with 10 positions matching TRBD2. The CDR3 extends over 15 amino acids. Germline V gene data show CDR1 as MRHNA and CDR2 as SNTAGT. V lost 4 bases and J lost 4; bases outside the gene matches: 4.

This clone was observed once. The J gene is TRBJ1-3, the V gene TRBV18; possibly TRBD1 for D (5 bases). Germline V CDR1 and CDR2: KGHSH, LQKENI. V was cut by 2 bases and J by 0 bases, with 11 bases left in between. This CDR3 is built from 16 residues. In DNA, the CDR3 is TGTGCCAGCTCACCATCGGGGGTCCCCTCTGGAAACACCATATATTTT. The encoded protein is CASSPSGVPSGNTIYF.

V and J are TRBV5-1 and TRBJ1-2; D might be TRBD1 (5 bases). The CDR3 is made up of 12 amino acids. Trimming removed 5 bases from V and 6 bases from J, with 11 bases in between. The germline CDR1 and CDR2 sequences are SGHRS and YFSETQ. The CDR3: CASSRPGNGYTF. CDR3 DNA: TGCGCCAGCAGTCGTCCAGGGAATGGCTACACCTTC.

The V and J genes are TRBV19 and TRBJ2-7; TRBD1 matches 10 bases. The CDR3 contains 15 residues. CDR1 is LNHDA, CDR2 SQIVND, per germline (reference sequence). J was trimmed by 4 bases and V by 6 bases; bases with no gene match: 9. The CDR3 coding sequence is TGTGCCAGTAGAGACGGGACAGGGGACTTGTACGAGCAGTACTTC. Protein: CASRDGTGDLYEQYF.

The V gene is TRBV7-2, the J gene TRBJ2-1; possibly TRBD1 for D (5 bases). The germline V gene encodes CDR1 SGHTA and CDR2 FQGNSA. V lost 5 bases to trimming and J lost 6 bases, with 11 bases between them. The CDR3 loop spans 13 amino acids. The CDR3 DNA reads TGTGCCAGCAGCGACGGACACTCCAATGAGCAGTTCTTC. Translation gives CASSDGHSNEQFF.

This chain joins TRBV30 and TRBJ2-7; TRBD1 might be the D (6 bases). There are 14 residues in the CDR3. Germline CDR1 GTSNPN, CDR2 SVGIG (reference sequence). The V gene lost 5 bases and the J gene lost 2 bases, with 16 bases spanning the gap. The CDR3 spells CAWDRGRGAYEQYF. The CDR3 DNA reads TGTGCCTGGGATCGGGGCAGGGGAGCCTACGAGCAGTACTTC. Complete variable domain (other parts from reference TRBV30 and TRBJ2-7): SQTIHQWPATLVQPVGSPLSLECTVEGTSNPNLYWYRQAAGRGLQLLFYSVGIGQISSEVPQNLSASRPQDRQFILSSKKLLLSDSGFYLCAWDRGRGAYEQYFGPGTRLTVT.

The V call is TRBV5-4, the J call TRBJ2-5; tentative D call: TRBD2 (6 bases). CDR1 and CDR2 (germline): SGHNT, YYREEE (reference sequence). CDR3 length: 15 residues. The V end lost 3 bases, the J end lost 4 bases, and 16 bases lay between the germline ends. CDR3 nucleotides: TGTGCCAGCAGCTCGACGACTAGTCGAGGAGAGACCCAGTACTTC. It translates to CASSSTTSRGETQYF.

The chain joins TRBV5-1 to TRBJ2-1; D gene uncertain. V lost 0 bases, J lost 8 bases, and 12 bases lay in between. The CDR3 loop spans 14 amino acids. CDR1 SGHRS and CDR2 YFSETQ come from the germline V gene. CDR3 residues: CASSLDTGWYEQFF. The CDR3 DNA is TGCGCCAGCAGCTTGGACACGGGTTGGTATGAGCAGTTCTTC.

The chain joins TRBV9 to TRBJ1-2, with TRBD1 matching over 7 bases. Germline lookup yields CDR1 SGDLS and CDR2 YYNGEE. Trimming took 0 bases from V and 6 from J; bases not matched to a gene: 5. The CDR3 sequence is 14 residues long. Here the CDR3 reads CASSVVGQSHGYTF. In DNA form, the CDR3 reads TGTGCCAGCAGCGTAGTGGGACAGTCACATGGCTACACCTTC.

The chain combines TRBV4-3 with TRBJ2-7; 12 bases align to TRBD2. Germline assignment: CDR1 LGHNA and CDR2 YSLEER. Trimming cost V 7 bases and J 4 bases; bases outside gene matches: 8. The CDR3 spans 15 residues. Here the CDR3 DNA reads TGCGCCAGCATCCCGGGGACTAGCGGGCCGTACGAGCAGTACTTC. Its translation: CASIPGTSGPYEQYF.

The CDR3 protein is CASSSRDRGDGPYGYTF. For the CDR3, the DNA is TGTGCCAGCAGCTCCCGGGACAGGGGAGATGGGCCCTATGGCTACACCTTC. This sequence joins TRBV13 and TRBJ1-2, with 10 bases fitting TRBD1. With 4 bases clipped from V and 4 bases from J, the junction kept 12 bases outside the gene matches. This CDR3 is built from 17 residues. Germline CDR1 is PRHDT and CDR2 is FYEKMQ (reference sequence).

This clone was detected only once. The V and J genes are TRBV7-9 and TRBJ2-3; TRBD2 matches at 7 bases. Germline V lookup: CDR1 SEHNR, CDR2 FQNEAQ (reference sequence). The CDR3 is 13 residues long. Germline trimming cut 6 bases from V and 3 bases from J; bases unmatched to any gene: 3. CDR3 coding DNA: TGTGCCAGCAGAGAGCGGGATACAGATACGCAGTATTTT. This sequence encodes CASRERDTDTQYF.

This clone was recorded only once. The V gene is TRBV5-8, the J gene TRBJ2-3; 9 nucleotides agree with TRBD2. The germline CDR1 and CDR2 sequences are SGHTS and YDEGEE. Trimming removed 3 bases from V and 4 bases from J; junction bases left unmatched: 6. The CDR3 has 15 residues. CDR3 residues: CASSSLAGVSDTQYF. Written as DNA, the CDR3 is TGTGCCAGCAGCTCGTTAGCGGGAGTCTCAGATACGCAGTATTTT.

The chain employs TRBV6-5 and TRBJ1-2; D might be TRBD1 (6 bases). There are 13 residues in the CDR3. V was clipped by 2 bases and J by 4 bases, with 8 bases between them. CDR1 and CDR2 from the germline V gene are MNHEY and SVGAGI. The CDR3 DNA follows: TGTGCCAGCAGTTACCTCAGGGGCTATGGCTACACCTTC. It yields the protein CASSYLRGYGYTF.